Shown below are 20 T cell receptor beta chains from a single sample sequenced in a study of cytomegalovirus exposure and HLA in healthy donors. In the PCR, 60 Vbeta and 13 Jbeta primers were used. Here immunoSEQ multiplex PCR was the method, and the copy in TCRdb shows in-frame clones only, minus some. This repertoire shows 95,000 to 100,000 clones, roughly 82% found once; its top ten account for under 11%. Sequencing was performed on PBMCs. The receptors were sampled from a man between 45 and 60 years old in good health and CMV-seronegative.

The chain is built from TRBV6-5 and TRBJ1-2; D not certain. The CDR3 loop spans 11 amino acids. V lost 11 bases and J lost 5, with 12 bases in between. In germline, CDR1 is MNHEY, CDR2 SVGAGI. The CDR3: CAAREGYGYTF. CDR3 nucleotides: TGTGCCGCACGAGAGGGTTATGGCTACACCTTC.

V usage is TRBV9 and J usage is TRBJ2-2, with D perhaps TRBD2 (6 bases). This CDR3 has 16 residues. CDR1 and CDR2 (germline): SGDLS, YYNGEE. Trimming pared 4 bases from V and 3 bases from J, leaving 16 bases between. DNA of the CDR3: TGTGCCAGCAGCACTCGACTAGTTTCCTACACCGGGGAGCTGTTTTTT. Amino acid sequence: CASSTRLVSYTGELFF.

This sequence joins TRBV2 and TRBJ1-6; D gene ambiguous. V was shortened by 6 bases and J by 7 bases, with 13 bases between the two germline ends. Germline V gene sequence: CDR1 SNHLY, CDR2 FYNNEI. CDR3 size: 14 residues. DNA for the CDR3: TGTGCCAGCAGGAATACAGAAGGCAATTCACCCCTCCACTTT. Amino acid sequence: CASRNTEGNSPLHF.

The gene calls are TRBV20-1 and TRBJ1-2; 7 nucleotides agree with TRBD1. The CDR3 is made up of 11 amino acids. Germline V lookup: CDR1 DFQATT, CDR2 SNEGSKA (reference sequence). Unmatched junction bases numbered 5, after V lost 6 bases and J lost 7 bases. The CDR3 DNA is TGCAGTGCAACGACAGGGACTGGCTACACCTTC. It codes for CSATTGTGYTF.

The rearrangement joins TRBV7-6 to TRBJ2-1; TRBD2 agrees at 9 bases. The CDR3 is 15 amino acids. With 1 base clipped from V and 9 bases from J, the junction kept 7 bases outside the gene matches. Germline lookup yields CDR1 SGHVS and CDR2 FNYEAQ. CDR3 residues: CASSLVSGRLPEQFF. The CDR3 DNA follows: TGTGCCAGCAGCTTAGTTAGCGGGAGACTTCCTGAGCAGTTCTTC.

The J gene is TRBJ2-2, the V gene TRBV28; D is perhaps TRBD2 (6 bases). This CDR3 is 15 amino acids long. V gave up 10 bases and J gave up 0 bases, with 15 bases separating them. Germline V gene sequence: CDR1 MDHEN, CDR2 SYDVKM. CDR3: CATQTAGTNTGELFF. CDR3 DNA: TGTGCCACCCAAACCGCGGGGACGAACACCGGGGAGCTGTTTTTT.

Concerning this clone: Relative to the germline gene, one junction end is altered; a read error may explain this. The chain is built from TRBV7-2 and TRBJ1-5; tentatively, D is TRBD1 (5 bases). Germline CDR1 SGHTA, CDR2 FQGNSA. CDR3 length equals 15 residues. CDR3 sequence reads: CASSPNTGEQSAPAF. The CDR3 DNA reads as TGTGCCAGCAGCCCCAATACAGGCGAGCAATCAGCCCCAGCATTT.

This clone was observed a handful of times. The rearrangement joins TRBV30 to TRBJ2-5; TRBD1 matches 9 bases. Trimming at V came to 3 bases and at J to 2 bases, leaving 4 bases not matched to a gene. The CDR3 runs to 14 residues. Germline V lookup: CDR1 GTSNPN, CDR2 SVGIG (reference sequence). CDR3: CAWSSTGGQETQYF. The DNA of the CDR3 is TGTGCCTGGAGCTCGACAGGGGGTCAAGAGACCCAGTACTTC.

This clone was seen more than once but under ten times. The chain has TRBV19 and TRBJ1-5; no clear D gene. Trimming left V 5 bases short and J 7 bases short, with 12 bases between. The germline V gene encodes CDR1 LNHDA and CDR2 SQIVND (reference sequence). The CDR3 loop spans 13 amino acids. The CDR3 DNA reads as TGTGCCAGTAGTTTCGGGTTCAACCAGCCCCAGCATTTT. Protein sequence: CASSFGFNQPQHF.

The chain is built from TRBV30 and TRBJ1-3; D is uncertain. V was trimmed by 3 bases and J by 0 bases, leaving 9 bases between them. CDR1 is GTSNPN and CDR2 is SVGIG in the germline V gene (reference sequence). The CDR3 totals 14 residues. Here the CDR3 reads CAWRRLGSGNTIYF. The CDR3 DNA is TGTGCCTGGAGGCGGCTAGGCTCTGGAAACACCATATATTTT.

The chain carries TRBV28 and TRBJ1-4, with 10 bases fitting TRBD1. Germline-derived CDR1 and CDR2 are MDHEN and SYDVKM. The CDR3 has 17 amino acids. V gave up 6 bases and J gave up 3 bases; unmatched junction bases: 10. Written as DNA, the CDR3 is TGTGCCAGCAGCCCGGGGGGACAGGGGCCATCTAATGAAAAACTGTTTTTT. As protein: CASSPGGQGPSNEKLFF. Combining the CDR3 with reference TRBV28 and TRBJ1-4 gives the whole variable domain DVKVTQSSRYLVKRTGEKVFLECVQDMDHENMFWYRQDPGLGLRLIYFSYDVKMKEKGDIPEGYSVSREKKERFSLILESASTNQTSMYLCASSPGGQGPSNEKLFFGSGTQLSVL.

This clone was found once. V is TRBV11-1 and J is TRBJ2-3; maybe TRBD1 (6 bases). The CDR3 runs 14 residues. Germline CDR1 and CDR2: SGHAT and FQDESV (reference sequence). V lost 5 bases to trimming and J lost 2 bases, with 11 bases between them. The CDR3 loop is CASSPLGATDTQYF. In DNA form, the CDR3 reads TGTGCCAGCAGCCCCCTGGGGGCCACAGATACGCAGTATTTT.

This clone was found a few times. The gene calls are TRBV19 and TRBJ1-2; D ambiguous. V was cut by 3 bases and J by 0 bases, with 8 bases left in between. The CDR3 consists of 14 residues. Germline V CDR1 and CDR2: LNHDA, SQIVND (reference sequence). CDR3 protein: CASSMKGANYGYTF. CDR3 sequence (DNA): TGTGCCAGTAGTATGAAGGGAGCTAACTATGGCTACACCTTC.

The rearrangement joins TRBV10-3 to TRBJ2-3; 8 bases agree with TRBD2. J gave up 5 bases and V 7 bases, and 8 bases lay outside the gene matches. From germline, CDR1 is ENHRY and CDR2 SYGVKD. The CDR3 consists of 14 residues. CDR3 sequence reads: CAITQREIGDTQYF. CDR3 coding DNA: TGTGCCATCACACAGCGGGAGATTGGAGATACGCAGTATTTT.

The J gene is TRBJ1-4, the V gene TRBV4-1; no firm D call. The CDR3 spans 14 residues. CDR1 and CDR2 (germline): MGHRA, YSYEKL. Trimming removed 0 bases at V and 5 bases at J, with 7 bases between. CDR3 region: CASSQDHTNEKLFF. The CDR3 DNA follows: TGCGCCAGCAGCCAAGATCACACCAATGAAAAACTGTTTTTT.

The J gene is TRBJ1-2, the V gene TRBV6-5; D possibly corresponds to TRBD1 (5 bases). CDR3 length: 14 residues. Trimming removed 5 bases from V and 2 bases from J, with 12 bases in between. CDR1 and CDR2 (germline): MNHEY, SVGAGI. The CDR3 nucleotides are TGTGCCAGCAGTCCGGTTCGGGGGAACTATGGCTACACCTTC. Amino acid sequence: CASSPVRGNYGYTF.

This clone was counted once. The V and J genes are TRBV7-2 and TRBJ2-5; 7 bases are a match to TRBD2. The CDR3 loop spans 15 amino acids. Germline V gene data show CDR1 as SGHTA and CDR2 as FQGNSA. Losses at the gene ends were 2 bases for V and 1 base for J; bases not matched to a gene: 4. The CDR3 here is CASSLLAASQETQYF. DNA for the CDR3: TGTGCCAGCAGCTTACTAGCGGCCAGCCAAGAGACCCAGTACTTC.

The rearrangement links TRBV7-2 to TRBJ2-3, with no clear D. The CDR3 has 14 amino acids. The germline V and J ends were trimmed by 5 bases and 1 base, with 10 bases remaining between them. In germline, CDR1 is SGHTA, CDR2 FQGNSA. DNA of the CDR3: TGTGCCAGCAGCCCGACTCGGGGCACAGATACGCAGTATTTT. Translated: CASSPTRGTDTQYF.

This chain joins TRBV6-1 and TRBJ1-2, with D tentatively TRBD1 (5 bases). V was shortened by 3 bases and J by 4 bases, with 6 bases between the two germline ends. This CDR3 is built from 12 residues. Germline CDR1 MNHNS, CDR2 SASEGT. The CDR3 DNA sequence: TGTGCCAGCAGTGACAGGGTCTATGGCTACACCTTC. Protein product: CASSDRVYGYTF.

The rearrangement uses TRBV30 and TRBJ1-4; unclear D gene. CDR3 length: 12 amino acids. The germline CDR1 and CDR2 sequences are GTSNPN and SVGIG (reference sequence). This chain's CDR3 is CAAPAHRGKLFF. In DNA form, the CDR3 reads TGTGCAGCTCCGGCCCATCGAGGAAAACTGTTTTTT.